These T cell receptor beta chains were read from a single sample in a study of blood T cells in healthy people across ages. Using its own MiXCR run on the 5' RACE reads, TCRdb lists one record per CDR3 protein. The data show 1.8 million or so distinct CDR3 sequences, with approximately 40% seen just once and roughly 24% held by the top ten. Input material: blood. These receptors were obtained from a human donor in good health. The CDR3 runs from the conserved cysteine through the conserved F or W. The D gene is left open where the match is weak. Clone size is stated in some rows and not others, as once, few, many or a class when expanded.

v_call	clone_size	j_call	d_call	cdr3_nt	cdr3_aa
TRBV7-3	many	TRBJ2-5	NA	TGTGCCAGCAGCTCAGAGTACCAAGAGACCCAGTACTTC	CASSSEYQETQYF
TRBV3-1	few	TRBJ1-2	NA	TGTGCCAGCAGCCATTCCGGGACGGGCTACACCTTC	CASSHSGTGYTF
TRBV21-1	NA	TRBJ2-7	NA	TGTGCCAGCAGCAATACATCAGGGTTTTCCAACGAGCAGTACTTC	CASSNTSGFSNEQYF
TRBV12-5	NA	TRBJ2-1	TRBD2	TGTGCTAGTGGTTTGCCCGGGGGCGGGGGGGTTTACAATGAGCAGTTCTTC	CASGLPGGGGVYNEQFF
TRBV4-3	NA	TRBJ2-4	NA	TGCGCCAGCAGCCAAGGAGCAGGCCCTAAAAACATTCAGTACTTC	CASSQGAGPKNIQYF
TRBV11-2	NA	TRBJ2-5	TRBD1	TGTGCCAGCAGCTGGGACAGGGGAGGGGGGACCCAGTACTTC	CASSWDRGGGTQYF
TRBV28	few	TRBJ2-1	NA	TGTGCCAGCAGTTTGTTAGGGGCTACTTACAATGAGCAGTTCTTC	CASSLLGATYNEQFF
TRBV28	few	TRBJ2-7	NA	TGTGCCAGCAGTTCACCGCACACGAACGAGCAGTACTTC	CASSSPHTNEQYF
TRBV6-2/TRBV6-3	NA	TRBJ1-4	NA	TGTGCCAGCAGCCAATCCGTGGGGCACGTGGCCACAACTAATGAAAAACTGTTTTTT	CASSQSVGHVATTNEKLFF
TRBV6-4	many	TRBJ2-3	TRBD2	TGTGCCACCGCGTTAAGCGGGGAAACAGATACGCAGTATTTT	CATALSGETDTQYF
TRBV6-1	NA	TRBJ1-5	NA	TGTGCCAGCCTAACCACAGGGTTTCAGCCCCAGCATTTT	CASLTTGFQPQHF
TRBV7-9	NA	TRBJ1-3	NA	TGTGCCAGTAGCTCTACCCGAACCATATATTTT	CASSSTRTIYF
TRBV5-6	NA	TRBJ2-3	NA	TGTGCCAGCAGCTTGGCCAGTTGGGATACGCAGTATTTT	CASSLASWDTQYF
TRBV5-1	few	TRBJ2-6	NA	TGCGCCAGCAGCTTCGGTGGGGGAGCTGGGGCCAACGTCCTGACTTTC	CASSFGGGAGANVLTF
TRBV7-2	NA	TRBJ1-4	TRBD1	TGTGCCAGCAGCCCTAGGGGGGGGGTTGCAGGGGGCCTTTCCAATGAAAAACTGTTTTTT	CASSPRGGVAGGLSNEKLFF
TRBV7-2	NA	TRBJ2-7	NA	TGTGCCAGCAGTTCTTATCGGCAGGTTGAGCAGTACTTC	CASSSYRQVEQYF
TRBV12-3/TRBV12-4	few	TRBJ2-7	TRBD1	TGTGCCAGCAGTACTCGGGAGTGGGACAGGGCAATCAACGAGCAGTACTTC	CASSTREWDRAINEQYF
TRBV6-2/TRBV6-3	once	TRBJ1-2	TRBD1	TGTGCCAGCAGTTACACAGGGGAAGGCTCCTATGGCTACACCTTC	CASSYTGEGSYGYTF
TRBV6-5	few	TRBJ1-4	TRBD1	TGTGCCAGCAGTTACTCGATCGGGACAGATGAAAAACTGTTTTTT	CASSYSIGTDEKLFF
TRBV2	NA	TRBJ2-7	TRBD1	TGTGCCGCCCGACAGGGAACCTCCTACGAGCAGTACTTC	CAARQGTSYEQYF
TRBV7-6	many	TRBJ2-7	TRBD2	TGTGCCAGCAGCTACGGCGGGGGGTACTACGAGCAGTACTTC	CASSYGGGYYEQYF
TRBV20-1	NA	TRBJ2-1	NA	TGCAGTGCTAGAGATCCTAACTACAATGAGCAGTTCTTC	CSARDPNYNEQFF
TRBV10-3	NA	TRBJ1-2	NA	TGTGCCATCAGGGACAGTCGCTATGGCTACACCTTC	CAIRDSRYGYTF
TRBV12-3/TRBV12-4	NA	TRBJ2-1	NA	TGTGCCAGCGCGAGCAATGAGCAGTTCTTC	CASASNEQFF
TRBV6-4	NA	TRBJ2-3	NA	TGTGCCAGCAGTGAAGCGGGTAGCTACACAGATACGCAGTATTTT	CASSEAGSYTDTQYF
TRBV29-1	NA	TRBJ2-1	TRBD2	TGCAGTTCAGCGGGGGGCGTATACAATGAGCAGTTCTTC	CSSAGGVYNEQFF
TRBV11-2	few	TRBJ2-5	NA	TGTGCCAGCAGCTTAGAGTTCACTGACCAAGAGACCCAGTACTTC	CASSLEFTDQETQYF
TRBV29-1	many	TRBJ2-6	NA	TGCAGCGGCCTCCCCTCTGGGGCCAACGTCCTGACTTTC	CSGLPSGANVLTF
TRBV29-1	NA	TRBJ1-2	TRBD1	TGCAGCGTTGAAGAAGAGGGACAGGCTAACTATGGCTACACCTTC	CSVEEEGQANYGYTF
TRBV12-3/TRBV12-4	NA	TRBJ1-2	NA	TGTGCCAGCAGGGCCGGGGGAGCCACCTATGGCTACACCTTC	CASRAGGATYGYTF
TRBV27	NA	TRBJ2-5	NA	TGTGCCAGCACCAAGAGTCGGGGAGGGACCCAGTACTTC	CASTKSRGGTQYF
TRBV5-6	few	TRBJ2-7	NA	TGTGCCAGCAGCTTGGGTGTTTATCTAGACGAGCAGTACTTC	CASSLGVYLDEQYF
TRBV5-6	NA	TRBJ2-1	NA	TGTGCCAGCAGCTTGGGTGGGTGGAGGGGGCGGAATGAGCAGTTCTTC	CASSLGGWRGRNEQFF
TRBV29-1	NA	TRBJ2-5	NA	TGCAGCGTTGAAGGACGGTTCCAAGAGACCCAGTACTTC	CSVEGRFQETQYF
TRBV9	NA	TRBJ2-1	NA	TGTGCCAGCAGCCCGGACTGGGGTTACAATGAGCAGTTCTTC	CASSPDWGYNEQFF
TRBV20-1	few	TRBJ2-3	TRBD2	TGCAGTGCTAGCGGGGGGGCACGAAGCACAGATACGCAGTATTTT	CSASGGARSTDTQYF
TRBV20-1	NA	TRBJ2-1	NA	TGTAGTGCTAGTACTAGCAGAGGCTCCTACAATGAGCAGTTCTTC	CSASTSRGSYNEQFF
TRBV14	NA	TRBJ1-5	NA	TGTGCCAGCAGCCATTCTGGGAACAGCCAGCCCCAGCATTTT	CASSHSGNSQPQHF
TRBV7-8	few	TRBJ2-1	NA	TGTGCCAGCAGCTTCGCTCCCGGATGGGATAACAATGAGCAGTTCTTC	CASSFAPGWDNNEQFF